These 29 T cell receptor beta chains were sequenced from one sample in a study of cytomegalovirus exposure and HLA in healthy donors. PCR amplification relied on 60 Vbeta primers (plus 13 Jbeta primers). This table comes from immunoSEQ multiplex PCR, and its TCRdb copy is limited to in-frame clones, with some not included. The sample yields about 110,000 clones, 69% seen once. The specimen sequenced was PBMCs. Source of these receptors: a woman in her 70s in good health and CMV-seropositive.

This chain connects TRBV4-3 to TRBJ1-2; D is unclear. CDR1 and CDR2 from the germline V gene are LGHNA and YSLEER. There are 12 residues in the CDR3. With 0 bases removed from V and 9 bases from J, the gap between germline ends came to 8 bases. This chain's CDR3 is CASSQDRFSYTF. Here the CDR3 DNA reads TGCGCCAGCAGCCAAGACCGGTTCAGCTACACCTTC.

The rearrangement uses TRBV5-1 and TRBJ2-7, with a weak D call TRBD2 (5 bases). Germline CDR1 reads SGHRS; CDR2 reads YFSETQ. V shed 4 bases and J shed 0 bases, with 11 bases lying between them. The CDR3 runs to 14 residues. CDR3 amino acids: CASSLGLLSYEQYF. The CDR3 DNA reads as TGCGCCAGCAGCCTAGGACTGCTCTCCTACGAGCAGTACTTC.

This clone was recorded a few times. The gene calls are TRBV4-1 and TRBJ1-5, with 8 bases lining up with TRBD1. Trimming removed 1 base from V and 4 bases from J; junction bases left unmatched: 0. This CDR3 is built from 14 residues. In germline, CDR1 is MGHRA, CDR2 YSYEKL. The CDR3 bases are TGCGCCAGCAGCCAAGGACAGGGGAATCAGCCCCAGCATTTT. It translates to CASSQGQGNQPQHF.

V usage is TRBV19 and J usage is TRBJ1-5; 8 bases align to TRBD1. The germline V gene has CDR1 LNHDA and CDR2 SQIVND (reference sequence). The V gene end was trimmed by 6 bases and the J gene end by 4 bases; junction bases not matched to a gene: 5. This CDR3 contains 14 residues. The CDR3 DNA sequence: TGTGCCAGTAGAAGTCAGGGGGCGAATCAGCCCCAGCATTTT. Translating it yields CASRSQGANQPQHF.

The V call is TRBV10-1, the J call TRBJ1-5; D possibly corresponds to TRBD1 (6 bases). The length of the CDR3 is 16 residues. Trimming removed 9 bases from V and 5 bases from J, with 23 bases in between. The germline V gene encodes CDR1 WNHNN and CDR2 SYGVQD (reference sequence). The CDR3 bases are TGCGCCAGGTACGGGCCAGACAGGTTATTCGATCAGCCCCAGCATTTT. Translation gives CARYGPDRLFDQPQHF.

This sequence joins TRBV6-5 and TRBJ2-3; no clear D. Germline loops: CDR1 MNHEY, CDR2 SVGAGI. Deletions cut 2 bases from V and 5 bases from J, with 8 bases between. The CDR3 covers 13 residues. The CDR3 DNA sequence: TGTGCCAGCAGTTACCCCCCCGGAGATACGCAGTATTTT. Encoded protein: CASSYPPGDTQYF.

The genes are TRBV7-2 and TRBJ1-6; D possibly corresponds to TRBD1 (5 bases). Trimming shortened V by 3 bases and J by 13 bases, and 7 bases separated the two germline ends. The CDR3 extends over 11 amino acids. Germline V gene lookup returns CDR1 SGHTA and CDR2 FQGNSA. The CDR3 DNA reads TGTGCCAGCAGCTTGGGGGGTCCCCTCCACTTT. Its protein product is CASSLGGPLHF. Drawing the rest from reference TRBV7-2 and TRBJ1-6, the complete variable domain is GAGVSQSPSNKVTEKGKDVELRCDPISGHTALYWYRQSLGQGLEFLIYFQGNSAPDKSGLPSDRFSAERTGGSVSTLTIQRTQQEDSAVYLCASSLGGPLHFGNGTRLTVT.

The chain couples TRBV9 to TRBJ2-2; D possibly corresponds to TRBD2 (5 bases). With 0 bases removed from V and 6 bases from J, the gap between germline ends came to 12 bases. CDR1 is SGDLS, CDR2 YYNGEE, per germline. The CDR3 consists of 15 residues. In nucleotides, the CDR3 is TGTGCCAGCAGCGTAGATGGTAGCGCGGCCGGGGAGCTGTTTTTT. It yields the protein CASSVDGSAAGELFF.

V and J are TRBV6-5 and TRBJ1-6, with 7 bases lining up with TRBD1. Germline-derived CDR1 and CDR2 are MNHEY and SVGAGI. The length of the CDR3 is 14 residues. With V trimmed by 0 bases and J by 10 bases, 3 bases remained unmatched. CDR3 bases: TGTGCCAGCAGTTACTCGCAGGGGGTCTCACCCCTCCACTTT. As protein: CASSYSQGVSPLHF.

Notes on this clone: Other DNA sequences in the sample encode the same CDR3. The chain combines TRBV5-1 with TRBJ1-1; the D gene is possibly TRBD1 (6 bases). CDR1 and CDR2 from the germline V gene are SGHRS and YFSETQ. The CDR3 runs to 13 residues. Between the trimmed V and J ends, which lost 0 bases and 4 bases, there was a span of 7 bases. CDR3 DNA: TGCGCCAGCAGCTTGGCAGGGGTCACTGAAGCTTTCTTT. Translated, it gives CASSLAGVTEAFF. Variable domain in full (rest from reference TRBV5-1 and TRBJ1-1): KAGVTQTPRYLIKTRGQQVTLSCSPISGHRSVSWYQQTPGQGLQFLFEYFSETQRNKGNFPGRFSGRQFSNSRSEMNVSTLELGDSALYLCASSLAGVTEAFFGQGTRLTVV.

This sequence joins TRBV7-2 and TRBJ2-7; no reliable D call. Germline V gene lookup returns CDR1 SGHTA and CDR2 FQGNSA. The CDR3 is 15 amino acids. V was pared by 2 bases and J by 9 bases, with 20 bases between. The CDR3 loop reads CASSLSPESTSGQYF. The CDR3 nucleotides are TGTGCCAGCAGCTTAAGCCCGGAGAGTACGTCCGGGCAGTACTTC.

This chain links TRBV2 with TRBJ1-1, with D possibly matching TRBD1 (5 bases). Germline V CDR1 and CDR2: SNHLY, FYNNEI. V lost 3 bases and J lost 0, with 11 bases in between. The CDR3 is made up of 15 amino acids. The CDR3 DNA sequence: TGTGCCAGCAGTGAGAACAGGCCCATGAACACTGAAGCTTTCTTT. Protein sequence: CASSENRPMNTEAFF.

V and J are TRBV19 and TRBJ1-1, with 9 nucleotides matching TRBD1. The CDR3 contains 14 residues. Germline V gives CDR1 LNHDA, CDR2 SQIVND (reference sequence). Losses at the gene ends were 3 bases for V and 4 bases for J; bases not matched to a gene: 3. The CDR3 DNA sequence: TGTGCCAGTAGTATTGGACAGGGGAGCACTGAAGCTTTCTTT. Amino acids: CASSIGQGSTEAFF.

The V call is TRBV7-2, the J call TRBJ2-3, with TRBD2 matching over 9 bases. The V gene's germline CDR1 is SGHTA and CDR2 FQGNSA. Trimming at V came to 1 base and at J to 4 bases, leaving 6 bases not matched to a gene. This CDR3 contains 16 residues. The CDR3 loop reads CASSLGLAGRADTQYF. In DNA form, the CDR3 reads TGTGCCAGCAGCTTAGGTCTAGCGGGGCGGGCAGATACGCAGTATTTT.

The chain has TRBV6-5 and TRBJ1-1; a weak D match, TRBD1 (5 bases). In germline, CDR1 is MNHEY, CDR2 SVGAGI. Trimming left V 6 bases short and J 5 bases short, with 16 bases between. The CDR3 sequence is 14 residues long. The CDR3 DNA reads TGTGCCAGCAGCCTCGATCAGGGAAGGACTGAAGCTTTCTTT. It translates to CASSLDQGRTEAFF.

V usage is TRBV4-2 and J usage is TRBJ1-6; 7 positions match TRBD1. J was trimmed by 5 bases and V by 1 base; bases with no gene match: 2. Germline CDR1 and CDR2: LGHNA and YNFKEQ. The CDR3 runs to 15 residues. This CDR3 reads CASSQGDSNNSPLHF. CDR3 bases: TGTGCCAGCAGCCAAGGGGACAGTAATAATTCACCCCTCCACTTT.

DNA for the CDR3: TGTGCCAGCAGTGATCCCGGGGACTCCTACGAGCAGTACTTC. Protein product: CASSDPGDSYEQYF. The chain links TRBV25-1 to TRBJ2-7; maybe TRBD2 (5 bases). The V end lost 3 bases, the J end lost 0 bases, and 9 bases lay between the germline ends. The germline V gene encodes CDR1 MGHDK and CDR2 SYGVNS. The CDR3 is made up of 14 amino acids.

This chain links TRBV4-2 with TRBJ2-1; tentative D call: TRBD2 (7 bases). CDR3 length: 13 amino acids. CDR1 LGHNA and CDR2 YNFKEQ come from the germline V gene. V was clipped by 4 bases and J by 11 bases, with 15 bases between them. The CDR3 region is CASSRGGGGQQFF. CDR3 DNA sequence: TGTGCCAGCAGCCGCGGAGGGGGAGGGCAGCAGTTCTTC.

This clone has only a few counts. This chain links TRBV7-8 with TRBJ2-7; TRBD1 aligns across 8 bases. Germline CDR1 is SGHVS and CDR2 is FQNEAQ. Trimming cost V 1 base and J 2 bases; bases outside gene matches: 7. The CDR3 is 16 residues long. The chain's CDR3 is CASSLGPGGLTYEQYF. The CDR3 DNA reads as TGTGCCAGCAGCTTAGGGCCAGGGGGCCTTACCTACGAGCAGTACTTC. Together with reference TRBV7-8 and TRBJ2-7, the CDR3 gives the full variable domain: GAGVSQSPRYKVAKRGQDVALRCDPISGHVSLFWYQQALGQGPEFLTYFQNEAQLDKSGLPSDRFFAERPEGSVSTLKIQRTQQEDSAVYLCASSLGPGGLTYEQYFGPGTRLTVT.

This clone was observed once. V usage is TRBV7-2 and J usage is TRBJ1-1, with 9 positions matching TRBD1. From germline, CDR1 is SGHTA and CDR2 FQGNSA. Germline trimming cut 4 bases from V and 11 bases from J; bases unmatched to any gene: 11. The CDR3 has 14 amino acids. The CDR3 protein is CASSWTGAARDAFF. The CDR3 nucleotides are TGTGCCAGCAGCTGGACAGGGGCCGCCCGAGATGCTTTCTTT.

This rearrangement joins TRBV2 to TRBJ1-1; D may be TRBD1 (6 bases). Germline V gene data show CDR1 as SNHLY and CDR2 as FYNNEI. The CDR3 has 18 amino acids. Trimming removed 5 bases from V and 4 bases from J, with 26 bases in between. The CDR3 is CASSLLSRGTPMTTEAFF. The CDR3 coding sequence is TGTGCCAGCAGTCTATTATCCAGGGGCACCCCGATGACCACTGAAGCTTTCTTT.

V usage is TRBV7-9 and J usage is TRBJ1-1, with D tentatively TRBD1 (6 bases). Germline V gives CDR1 SEHNR, CDR2 FQNEAQ (reference sequence). The ends were cut back, 5 bases at V and 0 bases at J, with 13 bases in the middle. The CDR3 is 15 residues long. CDR3 sequence: CASSALGGLNTEAFF. CDR3 DNA sequence: TGTGCCAGCAGCGCTCTCGGGGGGCTGAACACTGAAGCTTTCTTT.

This CDR3 is CASSTGQGPYGYTF. Here the CDR3 DNA reads TGTGCCAGCAGTACCGGACAGGGGCCCTATGGCTACACCTTC. The chain joins TRBV6-1 to TRBJ1-2, with 9 positions matching TRBD1. Germline lookup yields CDR1 MNHNS and CDR2 SASEGT. The CDR3 covers 14 residues. Trimming removed 5 bases from V and 4 bases from J; junction bases left unmatched: 5.

This clone showed up just once. The CDR3 DNA is TGTGCCAGCAGCTTAGCGGAGCTGAACACTGAAGCTTTCTTT. This encodes CASSLAELNTEAFF. The rearrangement links TRBV7-8 to TRBJ1-1; D uncertain. From germline, CDR1 is SGHVS and CDR2 FQNEAQ. V lost 0 bases to trimming and J lost 0 bases, with 5 bases between them. The CDR3 loop spans 14 amino acids.

V usage is TRBV9 and J usage is TRBJ2-7; 9 bases are a match to TRBD1. V lost 4 bases, J lost 2 bases, and 7 bases stayed unmatched. Germline lookup yields CDR1 SGDLS and CDR2 YYNGEE. This CDR3 comprises 15 residues. The CDR3 region has the DNA TGTGCCAGCAGCCCCCGACAGGGGGGGACCTACGAGCAGTACTTC. Its protein product is CASSPRQGGTYEQYF.

Judged by abundance, this clone is medium-sized (0.01 to 0.1%). The chain has TRBV4-3 and TRBJ2-7; the D gene is possibly TRBD1 (5 bases). Trimming cost V 0 bases and J 6 bases, with 21 bases left between them. The CDR3 contains 17 residues. The germline V gene encodes CDR1 LGHNA and CDR2 YSLEER. CDR3 nucleotide sequence: TGCGCCAGCAGCCAAGAACCAGGCAGGGCGTTTCTTGGCGAGCAGTACTTC. It encodes CASSQEPGRAFLGEQYF.

This clone has a handful of counts. The genes are TRBV10-1 and TRBJ2-5, with 9 bases identical to TRBD1. CDR1 WNHNN and CDR2 SYGVQD come from the germline V gene (reference sequence). The junction had 4 bases not matched to a gene; V was cut back by 0 bases and J by 5 bases. This CDR3 has 15 amino acids. CDR3 DNA sequence: TGCGCCAGCAGTGAGTCACAGGGGGCGAGGGAGACCCAGTACTTC. It specifies CASSESQGARETQYF.

This clone was seen a handful of times. This rearrangement joins TRBV6-5 to TRBJ1-1; the D gene is possibly TRBD1 (6 bases). The germline CDR1 and CDR2 sequences are MNHEY and SVGAGI. The CDR3 length is 15 residues. Between the trimmed V and J ends, which lost 4 bases and 4 bases, there was a span of 16 bases. CDR3 sequence: CASSSLGGATTEAFF. Written as DNA, the CDR3 is TGTGCCAGCAGTTCCCTTGGGGGGGCTACCACTGAAGCTTTCTTT.

As regards this clone: Germline and junction disagree at one end, which may indicate a read error. The V and J genes are TRBV30 and TRBJ1-2, with 9 bases fitting TRBD1. Germline V lookup: CDR1 GTSNPN, CDR2 SVGIG (reference sequence). The CDR3 sequence is 12 residues long. The CDR3 DNA is TGTGCCTGGAGTACTACAGGGGGCGGCTACGCCTTC. Its protein product is CAWSTTGGGYAF.